These T cell receptor beta chains were read from a single sample in a study of CD8 T cells in ankylosing spondylitis. One entry per CDR3 protein results from TCRdb running MiXCR on the 5' RACE reads. Among fewer than 550,000 distinct CDR3 sequences listed, 5.3% were seen once. The sequencing input was blood, either unsorted or a sorted T cell fraction (not recorded which). All receptors come from a male donor with ankylosing spondylitis. Each CDR3 is given with its conserved first and last residue. A D gene is named only where the DNA matches it firmly. Clone size, where shown, is once, few, many, or a class for clones that have expanded.

V gene	D gene	clone size	CDR3 length	J gene	CDR3 DNA	CDR3 protein
TRBV20-1	NA	many	14	TRBJ1-2	TGCAGTGCTAGAGATGAGGCTATTTACTATGGCTACACCTTC	CSARDEAIYYGYTF
TRBV29-1	TRBD1	NA	15	TRBJ2-2	TGCAGCGTGGGTAAGACAGGGGGCTCCGTCGGGGAGCTGTTTTTT	CSVGKTGGSVGELFF
TRBV7-9	NA	NA	14	TRBJ2-7	TGTGCCAGCAGCCCCCGGGACAAAGCCTACGAGCAGTACTTC	CASSPRDKAYEQYF
TRBV7-2	NA	many	13	TRBJ2-1	TGTGCCAGCAGCTTAGCGCCGGACGATGAGCAGTTCTTC	CASSLAPDDEQFF
TRBV24-1	NA	many	17	TRBJ2-3	TGTGCCACCAGTGATTTGAATTCCCCCGGGGTTACAGATACGCAGTATTTT	CATSDLNSPGVTDTQYF
TRBV11-2	TRBD2	many	18	TRBJ2-7	TGTGCCAGCAGCGATCCTATTAAACTAGCGGGCCTCTCCTACGAGCAGTACTTC	CASSDPIKLAGLSYEQYF
TRBV10-1	NA	many	13	TRBJ2-3	TGCGCCAGCAGTGAAGTGGCCACAGATACGCAGTATTTT	CASSEVATDTQYF
TRBV6-5	NA	NA	14	TRBJ1-5	TGTGCCAGCAGTTACCCGGCCAGCAATCAGCCCCAGCATTTT	CASSYPASNQPQHF
TRBV28	TRBD2	many	16	TRBJ2-7	TGTGCCAGCAGTTTCTCGTCTAGCGGGGGTTCCTACGAGCAGTACTTC	CASSFSSSGGSYEQYF
TRBV24-1	TRBD2	NA	18	TRBJ2-1	TGTGCCACCAGTCCCGGGACTAGCGGGACTGGCTCCTACAATGAGCAGTTCTTC	CATSPGTSGTGSYNEQFF
TRBV29-1	NA	many	13	TRBJ1-1	TGCAGCGTGTGGCAGGCCGGTTACACTGAAGCTTTCTTT	CSVWQAGYTEAFF
TRBV6-5	TRBD1	many	15	TRBJ1-3	TGTGCCAGCAGTTACTCTCCAGGGGGCGGAAACACCATATATTTT	CASSYSPGGGNTIYF
TRBV18	TRBD1	few	14	TRBJ1-5	TGTGCCAGCTCACCCACAGGGGCAGGCCAGCCCCAGCATTTT	CASSPTGAGQPQHF
TRBV21-1	NA	many	15	TRBJ1-2	TGTGCCAGCAGCAAAGGGACGGGGCAAAACTATGGCTACACCTTC	CASSKGTGQNYGYTF
TRBV15	NA	many	14	TRBJ2-7	TGTGCCACCAGCAGAGATTGGGGGAGCTACGAGCAGTACTTC	CATSRDWGSYEQYF
TRBV18	TRBD1	many	15	TRBJ1-1	TGTGCCAGCTCACCATACAGGGGAGTGAACACTGAAGCTTTCTTT	CASSPYRGVNTEAFF
TRBV28	NA	many	15	TRBJ2-3	TGTGCCAGCAGTTTAAGGGCAGACTTCACAGATACGCAGTATTTT	CASSLRADFTDTQYF
TRBV28	NA	many	15	TRBJ2-1	TGTGCCAGCAGTCCCGGCGATGGGTGGGACAATGAGCAGTTCTTC	CASSPGDGWDNEQFF
TRBV5-1	NA	many	14	TRBJ1-2	TGCGCCAGCAGCTTCCTGGCCCATAATTTTGGGTACACCTTC	CASSFLAHNFGYTF
TRBV12-3/TRBV12-4	NA	many	14	TRBJ2-2	TGTGCCAGCAGTTTCCAGGGTGAAACCGGGGAGCTGTTTTTT	CASSFQGETGELFF
TRBV6-1	NA	NA	14	TRBJ2-5	TGTGCCAGCAGTACCAATTTCGGGGAGGAGACCCAGTACTTC	CASSTNFGEETQYF
TRBV3-1	NA	NA	13	TRBJ1-1	TGTGCCAGCACCCGGGGGAGGAACACTGAAGCTTTCTTT	CASTRGRNTEAFF
TRBV7-2	NA	many	12	TRBJ1-1	TGTGCCAGCAGCTTAGTTCAGGGCATAGCTTTCTTT	CASSLVQGIAFF
TRBV24-1	TRBD2	many	17	TRBJ2-2	TGTGCCACCAGTGATTCACAGCGGGGGGTCTTCACCGGGGAGCTGTTTTTT	CATSDSQRGVFTGELFF
TRBV5-1	NA	many	13	TRBJ2-3	TGCGCCAGCAGCGCCGGAGGCACAGATACGCAGTATTTT	CASSAGGTDTQYF
TRBV18	NA	few	13	TRBJ2-5	TGTGCCAGCCCGAAGGAGGCGCGGGAGACCCAGTACTTC	CASPKEARETQYF
TRBV20-1	NA	many	13	TRBJ2-7	TGCAGTGCTAGTGACACTACCCTTCGGGAGCAGTACTTC	CSASDTTLREQYF
TRBV5-6	TRBD1	many	13	TRBJ1-6	TGTGCCAGCAGACAGGGGGTTAATTCACCCCTCCACTTT	CASRQGVNSPLHF
TRBV7-8	TRBD1	NA	18	TRBJ1-5	TGTGCCAGCAGCTTTGAAAGGGGGCGAGGGGAGCAAAGCCAGCCCCAGCATTTT	CASSFERGRGEQSQPQHF
TRBV6-2/TRBV6-3	TRBD2	many	14	TRBJ2-2	TGTGCCAGCAGACTACTAGCGGGAGCCGGGGAGCTGTTTTTT	CASRLLAGAGELFF
TRBV28	NA	NA	16	TRBJ1-2	TGTGCCAGCAGTGCCCACCTACAGGTGCTGGGCTATGGCTACACCTTC	CASSAHLQVLGYGYTF
TRBV20-1	TRBD2	many	15	TRBJ2-1	TGCAGTGCTAGAGGCCCGGGGGGGCGCAGGAATGAGCAGTTCTTC	CSARGPGGRRNEQFF
TRBV4-2	NA	many	12	TRBJ1-2	TGTGCCAGCAGCGGGTCGGGCTATGGCTACACCTTC	CASSGSGYGYTF
TRBV30	TRBD1	many	16	TRBJ1-2	TGTGCCTGGAGTATATCCCGGACAGGGGGCGGCTATGGCTACACCTTC	CAWSISRTGGGYGYTF
TRBV18	NA	many	13	TRBJ2-1	TGTGCCAGCTCGACGGGAGCCCCCAATGAGCAGTTCTTC	CASSTGAPNEQFF
TRBV20-1	NA	many	14	TRBJ1-5	TGCAGTGCTCGGGGACTTAGGGGCGATCAGCCCCAGCATTTT	CSARGLRGDQPQHF
TRBV7-9	NA	many	17	TRBJ2-2	TGTGCCAGCAGCTTGAGGGGGTCCCCCCTTAACACCGGGGAGCTGTTTTTT	CASSLRGSPLNTGELFF
TRBV29-1	NA	many	15	TRBJ1-2	TGCAGCGTCCCCTTACAGGGAGACGGGGGCTATGGCTACACCTTC	CSVPLQGDGGYGYTF
TRBV6-6	NA	many	13	TRBJ1-5	TGTGCCAGCAGTTACGACGGCAATCAGCCCCAGCATTTT	CASSYDGNQPQHF
TRBV4-2	TRBD1	many	15	TRBJ2-3	TGTGCCAGCAGCAAGGACAGGGGGCTCACAGATACGCAGTATTTT	CASSKDRGLTDTQYF